A selection of T cell receptor beta chains follows, all from one sample in a study of CD8+ T cells in alopecia areata. Libraries were prepared by immunoSEQ multiplex PCR; TCRdb keeps only in-frame clonotypes and omits some of them. The sample shows some 220,000 clones, about 58% of them seen only once. The sample in question was CD4+ T cells sorted from blood, obtained at week 4, from a patient treated with tofacitinib. The receptors here all came from a human donor with alopecia areata. Each CDR3 is given with its conserved first and last residue. Fields, in order: J gene, V gene, CDR3 protein.

>TRBJ1-5|TRBV7-6
CASSLGVGLGNQPQHF
>TRBJ1-5|TRBV30
CAWSPDSNQPQHF
>TRBJ2-5|TRBV7-7
CASSQGFSETQYF
>TRBJ1-1|TRBV5-1
CAGRDTVDTEAFF
>TRBJ1-2|TRBV6-6
CASIRGGEGYTF
>TRBJ1-2|TRBV29-1
CSVEGQGSFGGYTF
>TRBJ1-6|TRBV7-9
CASSQPTSRYNSPLHF
>TRBJ2-3|TRBV5-1
CASSLDRGERDTQYF
>TRBJ2-7|TRBV19
CASRATGESYEQYF
>TRBJ1-5|TRBV2
CASSDGGEWQPQHF
>TRBJ2-7|TRBV10-3
CAISDFGGYEQYF
>TRBJ2-6|TRBV30
CAWKVQATSGANVLTF
>TRBJ1-1|TRBV27
CASSFSGRGAEAFF
>TRBJ1-1|TRBV30
CAWSQTPGPQAFF
>TRBJ1-4|TRBV15
CATSRDRGTDGKLFF
>TRBJ2-7|TRBV6-5
CASNSVGSYEQYF
>TRBJ1-1|TRBV4-2
CASSRARGDTEAFF
>TRBJ2-1|TRBV5-1
CASSLAEGGIYNEQFF
>TRBJ2-7|TRBV30
CAWSAGGLAYEQYF
>TRBJ1-1|TRBV30
CAWSSGNTEAFF
>TRBJ1-2|TRBV15
CATSRDRLSVDGYTF
>TRBJ1-1|TRBV4-1
CASSHDRRNTEAFF
>TRBJ2-5|TRBV29-1
CSVERLGKETQYF
>TRBJ2-7|TRBV4-3
CASSRGGQGGHEQYF
>TRBJ1-6|TRBV14
CASSLAGTAQNSPLHF
>TRBJ2-3|TRBV9
CASSVGQPSTDTQYF
>TRBJ2-1|TRBV5-1
CASSSGLASYNEQFF
>TRBJ2-7|TRBV7-9
CASSERLAGAYEQYF
>TRBJ2-2|TRBV10-3
CASMPGQGNTGELFF
>TRBJ1-1|TRBV29-1
CSGSLGGQTYTSGAFF
>TRBJ2-7|TRBV29-1
CSVAADAYEQYF
>TRBJ2-3|TRBV11-3
CASSLEGGSGASTDTQYF